This T cell receptor beta chain was recorded in a study of early T cells in non-severe SARS-CoV-2 infection. The germline V gene encodes CDR1 MDHEN and CDR2 SYDVKM. V lost 10 bases and J lost 5; bases outside the gene matches: 10. The CDR3 totals 13 residues. Attachment of unique molecular identifiers to individual cDNA molecules was performed. Using its own MiXCR run on the 5' RACE reads, TCRdb lists one record per CDR3 protein. The profile shows roughly 34,000 distinct CDR3 sequences, about 3.8% of them singletons. Sequencing used whole blood. V gene TRBV28 combines with J gene TRBJ2-5; 7 bases fit TRBD2. The TCR was taken from an adult who was a healthcare worker with PCR-confirmed SARS-CoV-2 infection or an uninfected control (not recorded which). CDR3 sequence (DNA): TGTGCCACCCACCGGGGGGATGGTGAGACCCAGTACTTC. Protein product: CATHRGDGETQYF. Full variable domain (rest looked up from reference TRBV28 and TRBJ2-5): DVKVTQSSRYLVKRTGEKVFLECVQDMDHENMFWYRQDPGLGLRLIYFSYDVKMKEKGDIPEGYSVSREKKERFSLILESASTNQTSMYLCATHRGDGETQYFGPGTRLLVL.